This T cell receptor (beta chain) was identified in a study of vaccination effects on CD4 cells after COVID-19 (dated by TCRdb to 2021 to 2024). About the full investigation: Post-vaccine samples across the study were collected a median of 72 days after the second dose, with a range of 14 to 241. SARS-CoV-2 spike-specific CD4+ TCR repertoires from before and after mRNA vaccination were compared in COVID-19 convalescent patients and in infection-naive vaccine recipients. A total of 9 to 11 COVID-19 convalescent patients and a handful of SARS-CoV-2-naive healthy vaccine recipients were included in the full study. In the study, cultures from other donors were sequenced using the Oncomine TCR Beta short-read assay on an Illumina iSeq 100.

The library came from the immunoSEQ multiplex PCR assay. DNA from the CD4+ T cells that had been cultured and isolated underwent TCR beta CDR3 sequencing. The original methods were these. Non-productive TCR sequences were discarded, and reads were trimmed to the CDR3 region, with only CDR3s of 7 or more amino acids retained. The MANAFEST web app was used to pick out antigen-specific clonotypes by comparing their expansion in peptide wells with that in reference cultures. For clones to be considered positive, expansion at FDR<0.05 versus reference and all other wells, an odds ratio above 5, and a frequency above 0.1% in two replicate wells were required. Clonotypes significantly expanded in SARS-CoV-2 spike wells and in at least one common cold coronavirus spike condition were defined as cross-reactive. Using the stringdist R package, CDR3 similarity was measured by Levenshtein distance, and unrooted trees were constructed with ape in R 3.6.1. Imported from immuneACCESS, the table was reduced by TCRdb to in-frame sequences with V and J called. These copies leave out some clones; in studies compared against another copy, an unresolved V gene accounts for under half, and the cause of the remainder is not known. That table furnishes V, J and clone size, whereas the DNA furnished D and trimming. The sample table contains some 16,000 clones; only one count was recorded for approximately 80% of them. The top ten clones comprise over 15% of the sample.

In the ViraFEST assay, PBMC were stimulated with viral peptide pools, and TCR sequencing was then used to find antigen-specific CD4+ T cell clonotypes based on their expansion. After around 11 days of culture, CD4+ T cells were isolated with the EasySep CD4+ T cell isolation kit. Each participant received two doses of an mRNA SARS-CoV-2 vaccine, either BNT162b2 or mRNA-1273. None of the healthy vaccine recipients had a prior SARS-CoV-2 infection, which was confirmed by nucleocapsid antibody tests that came back negative both before and after vaccination. Each well held fewer than 2.5 million PBMC cultured in IMDM containing about 5.4% human AB serum, 8.5 to 10 IU/ml IL-2 and gentamicin, along with about 9.5 ug/ml peptides. Half of the culture medium was replaced with fresh IL-2-containing medium on days 3 and 7. Unless noted otherwise, every peptide stimulation condition was grown in triplicate wells. PBMC were separated from whole blood using Ficoll-Paque Plus gradient centrifugation and were then either cryopreserved at -140C or used fresh. The overlapping peptide pools covered the spike proteins of SARS-CoV-2 and of the common cold coronaviruses HCoV-NL63, HCoV-OC43 and HCoV-229E. Genomic DNA was extracted from cultured CD4+ T cells with the QIAamp micro DNA kit.

For this chain, trimming is 2 bases at the V end and 4 bases at the J end, and the number of junction bases without a gene match is 4. From cysteine to phenylalanine, the CDR3 is 15 amino acids long. The kept DNA is CDR3 alone, 45 bases in frame from the first base. The germline V gene yields SQVTM for CDR1 and ANQGSEA for CDR2. The research as a whole found: Both infection-induced and vaccine-induced clones contracted markedly at late post-vaccination timepoints, which is consistent with waning T cell responses. In healthy vaccine recipients, vaccine-induced clones were almost all SARS-CoV-2 mono-reactive, with only 1 of 255 cross-reactive with common cold coronaviruses. The study was limited by a small number of convalescent patients and lacked early post-infection timepoints.

Concerning this clone itself: Its antigen is still unknown. Base qualities are not recorded, but no much larger clone differs from it by a single base.

Specimen: CD4+ T cells from PBMCs cultured with HCoV-NL63 spike peptides, collected after COVID-19 vaccination. Reading the label with the study, this specimen's cell subset or site is: HCoV-NL63 spike overlapping peptide pool stimulation. This TCR was sampled from a human donor who received a COVID-19 vaccine. This chain joins TRBV29-1 to TRBJ1-5, and 11 junction bases match TRBD1. The sequenced DNA: TGCAGCGTTGAAATCGGACAGGGGGCGAATCAGCCCCAGCATTTT. Its protein reads: CSVEIGQGANQPQHF.